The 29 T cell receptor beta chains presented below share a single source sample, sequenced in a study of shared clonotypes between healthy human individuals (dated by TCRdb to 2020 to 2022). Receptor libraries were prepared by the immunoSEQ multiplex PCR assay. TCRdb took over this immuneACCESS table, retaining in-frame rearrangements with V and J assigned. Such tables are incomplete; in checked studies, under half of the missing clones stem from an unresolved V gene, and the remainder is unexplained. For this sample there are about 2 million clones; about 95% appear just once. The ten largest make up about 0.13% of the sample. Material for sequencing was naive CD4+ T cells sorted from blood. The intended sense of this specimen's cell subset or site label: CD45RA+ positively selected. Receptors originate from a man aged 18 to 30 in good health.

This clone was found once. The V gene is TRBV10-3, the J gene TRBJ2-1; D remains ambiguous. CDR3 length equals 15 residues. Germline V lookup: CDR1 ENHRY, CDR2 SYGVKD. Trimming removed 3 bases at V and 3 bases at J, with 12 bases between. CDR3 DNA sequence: TGTGCCATCAGTGATGGAAACTTGAACTACAATGAGCAGTTCTTC. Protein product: CAISDGNLNYNEQFF.

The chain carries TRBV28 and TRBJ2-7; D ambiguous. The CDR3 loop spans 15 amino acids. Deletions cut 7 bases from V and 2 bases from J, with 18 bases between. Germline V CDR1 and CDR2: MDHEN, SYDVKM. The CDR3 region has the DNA TGTGCCAGCACCCCCATTGGCCAGGCAACCTACGAGCAGTACTTC. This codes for CASTPIGQATYEQYF.

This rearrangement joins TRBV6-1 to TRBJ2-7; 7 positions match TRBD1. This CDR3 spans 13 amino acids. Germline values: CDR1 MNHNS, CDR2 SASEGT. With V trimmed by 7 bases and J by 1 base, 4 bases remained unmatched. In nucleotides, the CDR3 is TGTGCCAGCATCCGGACAGGTTCCTACGAGCAGTACTTC. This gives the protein CASIRTGSYEQYF.

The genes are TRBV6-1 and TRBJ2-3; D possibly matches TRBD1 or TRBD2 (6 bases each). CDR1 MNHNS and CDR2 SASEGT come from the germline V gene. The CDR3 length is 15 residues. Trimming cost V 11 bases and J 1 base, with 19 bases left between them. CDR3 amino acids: CAGPDRGLCTDTQYF. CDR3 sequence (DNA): TGTGCCGGCCCAGACCGGGGGCTATGCACAGATACGCAGTATTTT.

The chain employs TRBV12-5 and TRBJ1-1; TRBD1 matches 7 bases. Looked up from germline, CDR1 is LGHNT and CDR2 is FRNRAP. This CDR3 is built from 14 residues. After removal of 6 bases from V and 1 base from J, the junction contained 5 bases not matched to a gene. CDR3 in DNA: TGTGCTAGTGGCTCTACAGGGGCGAACACTGAAGCTTTCTTT. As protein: CASGSTGANTEAFF.

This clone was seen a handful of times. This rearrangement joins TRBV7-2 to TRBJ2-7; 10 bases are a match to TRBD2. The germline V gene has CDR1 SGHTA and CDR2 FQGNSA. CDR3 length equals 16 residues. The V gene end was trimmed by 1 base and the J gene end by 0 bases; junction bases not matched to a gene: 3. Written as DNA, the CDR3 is TGTGCCAGCAGCTTAGGGGCTAGCGGGAGCTCCTACGAGCAGTACTTC. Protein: CASSLGASGSSYEQYF.

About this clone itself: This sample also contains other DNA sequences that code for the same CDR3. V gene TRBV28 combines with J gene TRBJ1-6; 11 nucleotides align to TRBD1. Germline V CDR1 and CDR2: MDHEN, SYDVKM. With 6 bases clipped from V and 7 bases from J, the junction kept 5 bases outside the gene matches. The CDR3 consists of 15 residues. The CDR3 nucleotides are TGTGCCAGCAGCTCGGGACAGGGGGGAAATTCACCCCTCCACTTT. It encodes CASSSGQGGNSPLHF.

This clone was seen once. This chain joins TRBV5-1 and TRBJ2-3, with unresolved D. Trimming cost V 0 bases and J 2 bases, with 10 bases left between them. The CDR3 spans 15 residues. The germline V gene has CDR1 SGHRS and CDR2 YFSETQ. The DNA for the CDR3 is TGCGCCAGCAGCTTGGAAGCCCGCTTCACAGATACGCAGTATTTT. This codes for CASSLEARFTDTQYF.

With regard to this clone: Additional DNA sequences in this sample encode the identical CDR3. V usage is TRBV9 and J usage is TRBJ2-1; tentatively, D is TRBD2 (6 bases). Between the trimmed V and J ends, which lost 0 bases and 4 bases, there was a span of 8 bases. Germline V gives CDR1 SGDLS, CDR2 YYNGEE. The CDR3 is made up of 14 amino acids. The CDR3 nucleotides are TGTGCCAGCAGCGTAGCGGGAGCTTACAATGAGCAGTTCTTC. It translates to CASSVAGAYNEQFF.

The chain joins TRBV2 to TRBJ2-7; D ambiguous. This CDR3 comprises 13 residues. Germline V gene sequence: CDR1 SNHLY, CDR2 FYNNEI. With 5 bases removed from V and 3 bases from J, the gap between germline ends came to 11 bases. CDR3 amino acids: CASSNVDGYEQYF. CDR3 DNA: TGTGCCAGCAGTAACGTTGACGGCTACGAGCAGTACTTC.

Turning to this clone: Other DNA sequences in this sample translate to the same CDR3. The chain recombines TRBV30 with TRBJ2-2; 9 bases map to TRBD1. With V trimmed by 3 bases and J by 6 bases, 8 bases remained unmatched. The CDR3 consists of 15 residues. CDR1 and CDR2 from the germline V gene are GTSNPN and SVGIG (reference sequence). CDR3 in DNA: TGTGCCTGGAGGGGACAGGGCGTGTCAGCCGGGGAGCTGTTTTTT. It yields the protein CAWRGQGVSAGELFF.

The CDR3 is CASSAARTDTQYF. In DNA, the CDR3 is TGTGCCAGCAGTGCGGCCCGGACGGATACGCAGTATTTT. V is TRBV9 and J is TRBJ2-3; no clear D gene. CDR3 length equals 13 residues. V was shortened by 5 bases and J by 6 bases, with 13 bases between the two germline ends. Germline CDR1 is SGDLS and CDR2 is YYNGEE.

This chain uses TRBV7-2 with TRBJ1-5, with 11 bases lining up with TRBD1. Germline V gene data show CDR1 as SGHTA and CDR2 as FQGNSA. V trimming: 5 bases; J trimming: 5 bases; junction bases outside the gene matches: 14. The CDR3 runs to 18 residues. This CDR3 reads CASSLGWRTGGADQPQHF. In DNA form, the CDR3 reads TGTGCCAGCAGCCTGGGATGGAGGACAGGGGGCGCAGATCAGCCCCAGCATTTT.

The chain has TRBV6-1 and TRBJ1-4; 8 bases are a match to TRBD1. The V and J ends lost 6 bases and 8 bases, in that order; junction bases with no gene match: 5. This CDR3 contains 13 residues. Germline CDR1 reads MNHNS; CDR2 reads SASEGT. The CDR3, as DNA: TGTGCCAGCAGCAGACAGGGGAACGAAAAACTGTTTTTT. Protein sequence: CASSRQGNEKLFF.

The CDR3 protein is CASRPGTLGYYEQYF. DNA for the CDR3: TGTGCCAGCAGACCCGGGACCCTAGGGTACTACGAGCAGTACTTC. V and J are TRBV6-5 and TRBJ2-7; D possibly matches TRBD1 or TRBD2 (5 bases each). The V gene's germline CDR1 is MNHEY and CDR2 SVGAGI. V was trimmed by 6 bases and J by 3 bases, leaving 18 bases between them. This CDR3 region has 15 residues.

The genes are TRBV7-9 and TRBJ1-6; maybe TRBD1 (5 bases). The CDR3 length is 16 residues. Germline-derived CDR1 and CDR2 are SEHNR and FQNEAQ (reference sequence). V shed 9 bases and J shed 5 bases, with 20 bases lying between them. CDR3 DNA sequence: TGTGCCAGTTCTCGCGTGGCAGGGAATAATAATTCACCCCTCCACTTT. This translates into CASSRVAGNNNSPLHF.

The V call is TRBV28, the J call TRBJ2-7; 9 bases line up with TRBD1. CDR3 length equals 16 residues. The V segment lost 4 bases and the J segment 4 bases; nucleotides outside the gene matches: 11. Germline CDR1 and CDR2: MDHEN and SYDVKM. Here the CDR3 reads CASSSLRQGGVYEQYF. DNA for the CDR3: TGTGCCAGCAGTTCCCTCCGACAGGGGGGGGTTTACGAGCAGTACTTC.

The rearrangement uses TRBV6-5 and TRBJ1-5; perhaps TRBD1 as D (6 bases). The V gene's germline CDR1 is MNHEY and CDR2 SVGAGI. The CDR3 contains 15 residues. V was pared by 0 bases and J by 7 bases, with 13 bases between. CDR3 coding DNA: TGTGCCAGCAGTTACTCGAGGGACAATCGGCAGCCCCAGCATTTT. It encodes CASSYSRDNRQPQHF.

The CDR3 DNA is TGTGCCAGCAGTTGGTTGATCGATCAGCCCCAGCATTTT. Its translation: CASSWLIDQPQHF. The V gene is TRBV28, the J gene TRBJ1-5; D ambiguous. The ends were cut back, 4 bases at V and 5 bases at J, with 9 bases in the middle. The germline V gene has CDR1 MDHEN and CDR2 SYDVKM. The CDR3 contains 13 residues. The whole variable domain, remainder taken from reference TRBV28 and TRBJ1-5, is DVKVTQSSRYLVKRTGEKVFLECVQDMDHENMFWYRQDPGLGLRLIYFSYDVKMKEKGDIPEGYSVSREKKERFSLILESASTNQTSMYLCASSWLIDQPQHFGDGTRLSIL.

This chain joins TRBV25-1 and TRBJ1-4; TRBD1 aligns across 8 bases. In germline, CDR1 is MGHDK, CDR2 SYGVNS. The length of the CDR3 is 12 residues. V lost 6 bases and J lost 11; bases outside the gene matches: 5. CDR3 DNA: TGTGCCAGCAGGATGACAGGGGAGAAACTGTTTTTT. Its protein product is CASRMTGEKLFF.

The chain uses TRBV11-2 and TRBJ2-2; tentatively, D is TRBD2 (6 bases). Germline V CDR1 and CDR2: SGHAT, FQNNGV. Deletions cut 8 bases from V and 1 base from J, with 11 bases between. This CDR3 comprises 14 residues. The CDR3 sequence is CASRESGNTGELFF. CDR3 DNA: TGTGCCAGCCGGGAGTCAGGGAACACCGGGGAGCTGTTTTTT.

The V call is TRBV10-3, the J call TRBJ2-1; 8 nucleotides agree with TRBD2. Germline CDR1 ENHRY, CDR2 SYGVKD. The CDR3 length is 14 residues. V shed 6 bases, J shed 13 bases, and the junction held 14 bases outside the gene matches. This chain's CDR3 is CAIRQGGRTSFQFF. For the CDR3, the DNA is TGTGCCATCAGGCAGGGCGGGAGGACGTCCTTTCAGTTCTTC.

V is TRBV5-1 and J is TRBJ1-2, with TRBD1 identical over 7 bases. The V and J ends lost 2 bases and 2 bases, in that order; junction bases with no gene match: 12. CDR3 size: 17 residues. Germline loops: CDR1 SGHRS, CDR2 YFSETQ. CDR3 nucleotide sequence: TGCGCCAGCAGCTTCTACGAGGGGGCGCTTTTAAACTATGGCTACACCTTC. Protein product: CASSFYEGALLNYGYTF.

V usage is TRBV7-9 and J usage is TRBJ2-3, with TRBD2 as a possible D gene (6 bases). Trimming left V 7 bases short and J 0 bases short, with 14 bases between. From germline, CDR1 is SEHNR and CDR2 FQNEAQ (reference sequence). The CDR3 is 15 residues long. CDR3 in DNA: TGTGCCAGCACCCTCCATGGGGGGAGCACAGATACGCAGTATTTT. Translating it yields CASTLHGGSTDTQYF.

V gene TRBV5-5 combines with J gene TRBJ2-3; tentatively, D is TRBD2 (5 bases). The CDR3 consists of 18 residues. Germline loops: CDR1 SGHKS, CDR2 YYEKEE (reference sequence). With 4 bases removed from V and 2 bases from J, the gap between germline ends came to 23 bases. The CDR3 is CASSPNRTLGSDTDTQYF. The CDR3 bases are TGTGCCAGCAGCCCGAACCGCACACTCGGTAGCGACACAGATACGCAGTATTTT. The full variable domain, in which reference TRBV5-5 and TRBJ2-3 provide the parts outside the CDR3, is DAGVTQSPTHLIKTRGQQVTLRCSPISGHKSVSWYQQVLGQGPQFIFQYYEKEERGRGNFPDRFSARQFPNYSSELNVNALLLGDSALYLCASSPNRTLGSDTDTQYFGPGTRLTVL.

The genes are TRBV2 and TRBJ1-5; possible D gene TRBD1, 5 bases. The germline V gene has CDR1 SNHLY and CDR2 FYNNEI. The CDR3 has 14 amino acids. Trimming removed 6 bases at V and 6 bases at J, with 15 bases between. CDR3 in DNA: TGTGCCAGCAGCGAATCAGGGTCTGGTCAGCCCCAGCATTTT. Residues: CASSESGSGQPQHF.

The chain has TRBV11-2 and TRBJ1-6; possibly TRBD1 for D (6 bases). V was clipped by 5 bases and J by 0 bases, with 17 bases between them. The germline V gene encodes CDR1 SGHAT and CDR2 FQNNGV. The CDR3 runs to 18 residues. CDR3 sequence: CASSLRPQGSSYNSPLHF. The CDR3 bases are TGTGCCAGCAGCCTACGCCCCCAGGGGAGCTCCTATAATTCACCCCTCCACTTT.

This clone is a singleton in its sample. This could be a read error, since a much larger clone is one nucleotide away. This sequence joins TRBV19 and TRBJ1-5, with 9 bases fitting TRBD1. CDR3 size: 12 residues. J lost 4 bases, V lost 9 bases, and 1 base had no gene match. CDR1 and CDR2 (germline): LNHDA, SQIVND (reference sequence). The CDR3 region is CASGQGNQPQHF. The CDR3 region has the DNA TGTGCCAGCGGACAGGGGAATCAGCCCCAGCATTTT.

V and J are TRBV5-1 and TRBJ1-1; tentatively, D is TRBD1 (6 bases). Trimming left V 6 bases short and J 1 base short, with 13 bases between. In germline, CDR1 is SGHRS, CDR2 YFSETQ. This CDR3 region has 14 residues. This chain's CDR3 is CASNVGGANTEAFF. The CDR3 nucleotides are TGCGCCAGCAACGTGGGGGGCGCGAACACTGAAGCTTTCTTT.